This T cell receptor (beta chain) was captured by sequencing in a study of OX40 agonist ivuxolimab in advanced cancers. TCRdb's table, derived via immunoSEQ multiplex PCR, lists solely in-frame clones and lacks some. The table records around 84,000 clones, about 92% of them present only once. Trimming left V 10 bases short and J 5 bases short, with 11 bases between. This CDR3 has 12 residues. Germline V gene sequence: CDR1 LNHDA, CDR2 SQIVND (reference sequence). Sample: CD4+ or CD8+ T cells sorted from blood, taken in a trial of the OX40 agonist ivuxolimab. The clonotype was recovered from an adult with an advanced solid tumor such as melanoma, head and neck, liver or kidney cancer. V gene TRBV19 combines with J gene TRBJ2-2; no firm D call. The CDR3 is CATWDRTGELFF. CDR3 DNA: TGTGCCACCTGGGATAGGACCGGGGAGCTGTTTTTT.